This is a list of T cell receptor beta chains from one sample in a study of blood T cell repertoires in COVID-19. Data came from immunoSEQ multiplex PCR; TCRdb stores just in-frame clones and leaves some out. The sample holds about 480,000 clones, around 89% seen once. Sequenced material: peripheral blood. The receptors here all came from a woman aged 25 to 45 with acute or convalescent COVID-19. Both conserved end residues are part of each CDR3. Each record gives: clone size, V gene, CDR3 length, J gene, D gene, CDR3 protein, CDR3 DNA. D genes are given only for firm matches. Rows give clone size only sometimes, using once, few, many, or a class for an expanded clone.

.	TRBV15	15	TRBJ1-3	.	CATSRGGGRENTIYF	TGTGCCACCAGCAGAGGCGGGGGGCGAGAAAACACCATATATTTT
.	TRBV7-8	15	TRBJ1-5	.	CASSLMGSLDQPQHF	TGTGCCAGCAGCTTAATGGGCAGTCTCGATCAGCCCCAGCATTTT
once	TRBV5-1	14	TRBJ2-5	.	CASSLAFTGETQYF	TGCGCCAGCAGCTTGGCCTTTACAGGAGAGACCCAGTACTTC
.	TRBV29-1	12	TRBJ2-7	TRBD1	CSVGTGAYEQYF	TGCAGCGTGGGGACAGGGGCCTACGAGCAGTACTTC
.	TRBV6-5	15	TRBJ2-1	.	CASSYSNRGYNEQFF	TGTGCCAGCAGTTACTCCAACCGAGGGTACAATGAGCAGTTCTTC
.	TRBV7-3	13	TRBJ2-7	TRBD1	CASSSQGNGEQYF	TGTGCCAGCAGCTCACAGGGGAACGGCGAGCAGTACTTC
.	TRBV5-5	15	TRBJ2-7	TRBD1	CASSFSWDSSYEQYF	TGTGCCAGCAGCTTCTCCTGGGACAGCTCCTACGAGCAGTACTTC
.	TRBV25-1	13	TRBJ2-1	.	CASSDSGHNEQFF	TGTGCCAGCAGTGATTCAGGGCACAATGAGCAGTTCTTC
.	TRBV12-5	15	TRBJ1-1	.	CASGLTQGRSTEAFF	TGTGCTAGTGGTTTGACGCAGGGGCGTTCCACTGAAGCTTTCTTT
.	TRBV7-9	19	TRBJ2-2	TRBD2	CASSPPSLAGGSYTGELFF	TGTGCCAGCAGCCCCCCATCCTTGGCGGGGGGATCGTACACCGGGGAGCTGTTTTTT
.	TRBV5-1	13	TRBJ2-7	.	CASSFGGSYEQYF	TGCGCCAGCAGCTTTGGGGGGTCCTACGAGCAGTACTTC
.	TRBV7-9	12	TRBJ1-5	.	CASSKGGQPQHF	TGTGCCAGCAGCAAAGGAGGTCAGCCCCAGCATTTT
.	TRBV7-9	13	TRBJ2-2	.	CASSFGGGGELFF	TGTGCCAGCAGCTTTGGGGGCGGCGGGGAGCTGTTTTTT
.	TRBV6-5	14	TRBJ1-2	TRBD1	CASRDRVRMNGYTF	TGTGCCAGCAGGGACAGGGTGCGGATGAATGGCTACACCTTC
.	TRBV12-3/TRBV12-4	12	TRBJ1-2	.	CASRARSKGYTF	TGTGCCAGCAGGGCGAGGTCGAAAGGCTACACCTTC
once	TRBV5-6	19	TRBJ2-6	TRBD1	CASSLLQGAFYSGANVLTF	TGTGCCAGCAGCTTGCTACAGGGGGCCTTTTACTCTGGGGCCAACGTCCTGACTTTC
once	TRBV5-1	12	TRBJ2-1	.	CASSFTGIQQFF	TGCGCCAGCAGCTTTACAGGGATCCAGCAGTTCTTC
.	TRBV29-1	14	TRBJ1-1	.	CSVTSGAVGTEAFF	TGCAGCGTTACCTCAGGGGCGGTGGGCACTGAAGCTTTCTTT
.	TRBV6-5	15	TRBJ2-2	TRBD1	CASSYYRGNTGELFF	TGTGCCAGCAGTTACTACAGGGGAAACACCGGGGAGCTGTTTTTT
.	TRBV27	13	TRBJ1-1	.	CASSFTGGTEAFF	TGTGCCAGCAGTTTCACAGGTGGCACTGAAGCTTTCTTT
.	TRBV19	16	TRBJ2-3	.	CASSANSRGVTDTQYF	TGTGCCAGTAGTGCCAACTCCAGGGGTGTAACAGATACGCAGTATTTT
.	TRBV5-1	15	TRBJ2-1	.	CASSLDPSRDNEQFF	TGCGCCAGCAGCTTGGACCCGTCGCGGGACAATGAGCAGTTCTTC
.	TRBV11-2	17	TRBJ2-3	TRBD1	CASSYPRQGRGTDTQYF	TGTGCCAGCAGCTACCCACGACAGGGACGAGGCACAGATACGCAGTATTTT
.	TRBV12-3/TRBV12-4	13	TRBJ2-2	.	CASSYSSEGELFF	TGTGCCAGCAGTTACTCCTCCGAGGGGGAGCTGTTTTTT
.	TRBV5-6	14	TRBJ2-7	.	CASSSQVSSYEQYF	TGTGCCAGCAGCTCCCAGGTGAGCTCCTACGAGCAGTACTTC
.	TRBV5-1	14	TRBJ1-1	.	CASSLTGLGAEAFF	TGCGCCAGCAGCTTAACAGGGTTAGGGGCTGAAGCTTTCTTT
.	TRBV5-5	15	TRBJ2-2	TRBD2	CASSLIAGVTGELFF	TGTGCCAGCAGCTTGATAGCGGGGGTCACCGGGGAGCTGTTTTTT
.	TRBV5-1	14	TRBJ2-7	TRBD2	CASGGGGPSYEQYF	TGCGCCAGCGGCGGGGGGGGGCCTTCCTACGAGCAGTACTTC
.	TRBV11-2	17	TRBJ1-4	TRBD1	CASSPRPGQGRAEKLFF	TGTGCCAGCAGCCCTAGGCCAGGACAGGGCCGGGCTGAAAAACTGTTTTTT
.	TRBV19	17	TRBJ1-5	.	CASSTLRSGVWNQPQHF	TGTGCCAGTAGTACGCTACGGTCCGGGGTTTGGAATCAGCCCCAGCATTTT
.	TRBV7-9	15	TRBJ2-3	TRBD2	CASSLRGASTDTQYF	TGTGCCAGCAGCTTGCGGGGGGCTAGCACAGATACGCAGTATTTT
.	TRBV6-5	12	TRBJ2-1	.	CASSSSGNEQFF	TGTGCCAGCAGCTCAAGCGGGAATGAGCAGTTCTTC
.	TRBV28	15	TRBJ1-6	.	CASSFDNSYNSPLHF	TGTGCCAGCAGTTTCGACAACTCCTATAATTCACCCCTCCACTTT
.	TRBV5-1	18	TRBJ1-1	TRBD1	CASSLAPDRGILNTEAFF	TGCGCCAGCAGCTTGGCCCCGGACAGGGGGATTCTGAACACTGAAGCTTTCTTT
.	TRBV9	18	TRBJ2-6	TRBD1	CASSVSRDRDRGANVLTF	TGTGCCAGCAGCGTATCCCGGGACAGGGATAGAGGGGCCAACGTCCTGACTTTC
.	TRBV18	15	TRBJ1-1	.	CASTPNAGLDTEAFF	TGTGCCAGCACACCCAACGCAGGGTTGGACACTGAAGCTTTCTTT
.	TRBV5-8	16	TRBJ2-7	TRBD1	CASSHTGTGHPYEQYF	TGTGCCAGCAGTCACACCGGGACAGGGCACCCCTACGAGCAGTACTTC
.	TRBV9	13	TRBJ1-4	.	CASSPGSNEKLFF	TGTGCCAGCAGCCCCGGGTCTAATGAAAAACTGTTTTTT
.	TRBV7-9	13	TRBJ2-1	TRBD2	CASSPSGGNEQFF	TGTGCCAGCAGCCCGTCGGGGGGCAATGAGCAGTTCTTC
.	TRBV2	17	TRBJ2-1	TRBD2	CASSEGGGEGLVDEQFF	TGTGCCAGCAGTGAAGGGGGAGGGGAGGGGCTAGTGGATGAGCAGTTCTTC
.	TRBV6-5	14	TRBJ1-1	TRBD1	CASRVDRGTTEAFF	TGTGCCAGCAGAGTGGACAGGGGGACCACTGAAGCTTTCTTT
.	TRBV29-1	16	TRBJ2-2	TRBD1	CSVEGGPGTGTGELFF	TGCAGCGTTGAGGGCGGCCCCGGGACAGGGACCGGGGAGCTGTTTTTT
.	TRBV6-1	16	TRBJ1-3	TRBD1	CASSEETGGLGNTIYF	TGTGCCAGCAGTGAAGAGACAGGGGGCCTTGGAAACACCATATATTTT
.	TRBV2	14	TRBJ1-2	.	CASSEARGMGGYTF	TGTGCCAGCAGTGAAGCACGAGGGATGGGGGGCTACACCTTC
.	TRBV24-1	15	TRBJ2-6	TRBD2	CASGSGGTGANVLTF	TGTGCCTCCGGGTCGGGAGGGACTGGGGCCAACGTCCTGACTTTC
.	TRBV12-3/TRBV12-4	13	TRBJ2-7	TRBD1	CASSLGQGAEQYF	TGTGCCAGCAGTTTGGGACAGGGGGCTGAGCAGTACTTC
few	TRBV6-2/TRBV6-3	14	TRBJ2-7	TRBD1	CASSYSGQGHEQYF	TGTGCCAGCAGTTACTCGGGACAGGGCCACGAGCAGTACTTC
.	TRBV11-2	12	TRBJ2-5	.	CASSFRGETQYF	TGTGCCAGCAGCTTTAGGGGGGAGACCCAGTACTTC
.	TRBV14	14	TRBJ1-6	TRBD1	CASSYRGSNSPLHF	TGTGCCAGCAGCTACAGGGGAAGCAATTCACCCCTCCACTTT
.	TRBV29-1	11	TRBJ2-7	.	CSVVAGNEQYF	TGCAGCGTCGTCGCAGGGAACGAGCAGTACTTC